A selection of T cell receptor beta chains follows, all from one sample in a study of T cells after yellow fever vaccination. TCRdb ran MiXCR on the 5' RACE reads and lists one entry per CDR3 protein. The table lists 300,000 to 400,000 distinct CDR3 sequences, 8% to 10% of them singletons. The sample here was PBMCs, taken on the day of the first yellow fever vaccination. These TCRs come from a young man who received the YFV17D yellow fever vaccine. CDR3s include the opening cysteine and the closing phenylalanine or tryptophan. Each record gives: D gene, J gene, clone size, V gene, CDR3 protein, CDR3 DNA. D genes are given only for firm matches. Expanded clones are given a class, and other clones once, few, many or no size at all.

NA TRBJ2-2 NA TRBV13 CASSSRIPDGELFF TGTGCCAGCAGCTCCAGGATCCCAGACGGGGAGCTGTTTTTT
NA TRBJ1-1 NA TRBV20-1 CSAPKGGDTEAFF TGCAGTGCCCCAAAGGGTGGGGACACTGAAGCTTTCTTT
NA TRBJ2-5 many TRBV28 CASSLEGLPTYQETQYF TGTGCCAGCAGTTTGGAGGGGCTCCCTACTTACCAAGAGACCCAGTACTTC
NA TRBJ2-7 NA TRBV12-3/TRBV12-4 CASSPGLTWGEEQYF TGTGCCAGCAGTCCGGGACTCACCTGGGGCGAAGAGCAGTACTTC
NA TRBJ1-3 NA TRBV7-2 CASSLGGAGNTIYF TGTGCCAGCAGCTTAGGAGGGGCGGGAAACACCATATATTTT
TRBD1 TRBJ1-2 few TRBV14 CASRLQGADGYTF TGTGCCAGCAGGCTACAGGGGGCAGATGGCTACACCTTC
NA TRBJ2-5 NA TRBV19 CASSAGWGGQETQYF TGTGCCAGTAGTGCCGGCTGGGGGGGGCAGGAGACCCAGTACTTC
NA TRBJ2-5 NA TRBV7-7 CASSWRPLQDGETQYF TGTGCCAGCAGCTGGCGGCCGCTCCAGGATGGAGAGACCCAGTACTTC
TRBD1 TRBJ1-4 NA TRBV20-1 CSAGTGGDEKLFF TGCAGTGCTGGGACAGGAGGAGACGAAAAACTGTTTTTT
TRBD2 TRBJ2-1 few TRBV24-1 CATSDLVDGGRYNEQFF TGTGCCACCAGTGATTTGGTTGACGGGGGGAGATACAATGAGCAGTTCTTC
TRBD1 TRBJ2-7 few TRBV20-1 CSASFLGTGHTYEQYF TGCAGTGCTAGTTTTCTCGGGACAGGGCACACCTACGAGCAGTACTTC
NA TRBJ2-7 few TRBV7-2 CASSLAGGPSVEQYF TGTGCCAGCAGCTTAGCGGGGGGTCCTTCGGTGGAGCAGTACTTC
TRBD1 TRBJ2-3 NA TRBV10-3 CAIRTGTGEDTQYF TGTGCCATCAGAACCGGGACAGGGGAGGATACGCAGTATTTT
NA TRBJ2-3 few TRBV7-2 CASSLFVEPSTDTQYF TGTGCCAGCAGCTTATTCGTGGAACCTAGCACAGATACGCAGTATTTT
NA TRBJ2-2 few TRBV18 CASSPEWNTGELFF TGTGCCAGCTCACCGGAGTGGAACACCGGGGAGCTGTTTTTT
NA TRBJ1-2 NA TRBV12-3/TRBV12-4 CASSLTRSGYTF TGTGCCAGCAGTCTAACACGCAGTGGCTACACCTTC
NA TRBJ1-1 few TRBV4-1 CASSQERVNTEAFF TGCGCCAGCAGCCAAGAACGGGTGAACACTGAAGCTTTCTTT
NA TRBJ2-2 NA TRBV10-1 CASSRGKGIRSTGELFF TGCGCCAGCAGTCGGGGGAAGGGGATCCGGAGCACCGGGGAGCTGTTTTTT
TRBD2 TRBJ2-7 NA TRBV5-1 CASTLGGGGEQYF TGCGCCAGCACCTTGGGGGGGGGAGGAGAGCAGTACTTC
TRBD2 TRBJ2-2 few TRBV15 CATSSTSGEIGDTGELFF TGTGCCACCAGCAGCACTAGCGGGGAAATAGGGGACACCGGGGAGCTGTTTTTT
NA TRBJ2-2 many TRBV3-1 CASSQAGAAGELFF TGTGCCAGCAGCCAAGCAGGGGCGGCCGGGGAGCTGTTTTTT
TRBD2 TRBJ2-5 NA TRBV7-7 CASSLSSSGASKETQYF TGTGCCAGCAGCTTATCCTCTAGCGGGGCGAGTAAAGAGACCCAGTACTTC
NA TRBJ2-2 few TRBV7-2 CASRQPPLRDTGELFF TGTGCCAGCAGACAACCACCCCTTCGGGACACCGGGGAGCTGTTTTTT
NA TRBJ1-1 few TRBV7-2 CASSDGREAFF TGTGCCAGCAGCGACGGGCGTGAAGCTTTCTTT
TRBD2 TRBJ2-1 few TRBV5-6 CASSFGSGAYSYNEQFF TGTGCCAGCAGCTTTGGGAGCGGGGCCTACTCCTACAATGAGCAGTTCTTC
NA TRBJ2-3 many TRBV3-1 CASSHWVLDTDTQYF TGTGCCAGCAGCCATTGGGTACTAGACACAGATACGCAGTATTTT
NA TRBJ1-5 NA TRBV9 CASSVAGSDQPQHF TGTGCCAGCAGCGTAGCAGGGAGCGACCAGCCCCAGCATTTT
TRBD1 TRBJ2-3 few TRBV5-5 CASSWHRGLTDTQYF TGTGCCAGCAGCTGGCACAGGGGGTTAACAGATACGCAGTATTTT
NA TRBJ1-1 few TRBV2 CASSVPGDRILIMNTEAFF TGTGCCAGCAGTGTTCCGGGGGACCGTATACTTATTATGAACACTGAAGCTTTCTTT
NA TRBJ2-2 NA TRBV9 CASSDQLQNTGELFF TGTGCCAGCAGCGACCAACTGCAGAACACCGGGGAGCTGTTTTTT
TRBD2 TRBJ2-5 NA TRBV12-3/TRBV12-4 CASSLNGGSQETQYF TGTGCCAGCAGTTTGAACGGGGGGAGTCAAGAGACCCAGTACTTC
TRBD1 TRBJ1-2 few TRBV5-5 CASSLSGGGYTF TGTGCCAGCAGCTTGTCAGGGGGCGGCTACACCTTC
TRBD2 TRBJ2-1 many TRBV7-9 CASITQRGSSYNEQFF TGTGCCAGCATCACACAGCGGGGAAGCTCCTACAATGAGCAGTTCTTC
TRBD2 TRBJ2-6 NA TRBV3-1 CASSQRLAGGPPGANVLTF TGTGCCAGCAGCCAACGGTTAGCGGGGGGCCCACCTGGGGCCAACGTCCTGACTTTC
NA TRBJ1-1 few TRBV12-3/TRBV12-4 CASSSGDSNTEAFF TGTGCCAGCAGTTCTGGAGATTCGAACACTGAAGCTTTCTTT
TRBD2 TRBJ2-1 few TRBV19 CASRRLAGIDEQFF TGTGCCAGTAGGAGACTAGCGGGGATCGATGAGCAGTTCTTC